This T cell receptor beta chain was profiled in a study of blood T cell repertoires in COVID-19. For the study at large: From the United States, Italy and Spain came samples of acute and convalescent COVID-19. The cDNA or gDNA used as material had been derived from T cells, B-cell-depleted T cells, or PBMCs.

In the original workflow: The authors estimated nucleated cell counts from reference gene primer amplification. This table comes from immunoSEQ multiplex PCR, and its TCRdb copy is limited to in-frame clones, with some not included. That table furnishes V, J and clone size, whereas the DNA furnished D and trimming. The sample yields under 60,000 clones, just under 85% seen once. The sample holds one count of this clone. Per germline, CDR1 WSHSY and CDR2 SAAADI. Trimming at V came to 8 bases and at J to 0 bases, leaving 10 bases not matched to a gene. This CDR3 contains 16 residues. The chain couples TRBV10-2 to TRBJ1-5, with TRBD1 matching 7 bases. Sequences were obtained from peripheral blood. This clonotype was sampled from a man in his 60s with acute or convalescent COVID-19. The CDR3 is CASAEQGRISNQPQHF. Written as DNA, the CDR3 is TGCGCCAGCGCGGAACAGGGGCGAATTAGCAATCAGCCCCAGCATTTT.